Following are 19 T cell receptor beta chains from one sample sequenced in a study of long-term antiretroviral therapy in people with HIV. Running of the v3.0 immunoSEQ assay took place at survey level. Only in-frame clones appear in the TCRdb table, and some are missing; sequencing was by immunoSEQ multiplex PCR. The table lists under 50,000 clones, 86% of them singletons. Sequenced material: unsorted PBMCs, taken 1.2 years after starting antiretroviral therapy. The source of these receptors is a woman aged 50 to 60 with HIV.

The chain uses TRBV6-4 and TRBJ2-2; TRBD1 is a possible D gene (6 bases). Germline assignment: CDR1 MRHNA and CDR2 SNTAGT. This CDR3 is built from 16 residues. V lost 5 bases to trimming and J lost 0 bases, with 13 bases between them. In nucleotides, the CDR3 is TGTGCCAGCAGTACATTAGCAGGGGCGAACACCGGGGAGCTGTTTTTT. It is translated as CASSTLAGANTGELFF.

V is TRBV5-4 and J is TRBJ1-1; possibly TRBD1 for D (5 bases). Germline assignment: CDR1 SGHNT and CDR2 YYREEE (reference sequence). Trimming pared 3 bases from V and 5 bases from J, leaving 14 bases between. This CDR3 spans 14 amino acids. This chain's CDR3 is CASSSGLAGTEAFF. The CDR3 DNA follows: TGTGCCAGCAGCTCAGGGTTGGCGGGGACTGAAGCTTTCTTT.

V gene TRBV7-9 combines with J gene TRBJ2-6; 9 nucleotides agree with TRBD1. CDR3 size: 18 residues. The germline gives CDR1 SEHNR, CDR2 FQNEAQ (reference sequence). V trimming: 1 base; J trimming: 1 base; junction bases outside the gene matches: 5. CDR3 protein: CASSLGGTGISGANVLTF. CDR3 in DNA: TGTGCCAGCAGCTTAGGGGGGACAGGGATATCTGGGGCCAACGTCCTGACTTTC.

V and J are TRBV7-2 and TRBJ1-1; no definite D call. V lost 5 bases and J lost 1, with 11 bases in between. The CDR3 is made up of 14 amino acids. CDR1 and CDR2 from the germline V gene are SGHTA and FQGNSA. CDR3 bases: TGTGCCAGCAGCCTTACACTTCGGAACACTGAAGCTTTCTTT. Amino acids: CASSLTLRNTEAFF.

CDR3 DNA sequence: TGTGCCAGCAGCTTAGTTACCGTAGTTCCGTTCTTC. It translates to CASSLVTVVPFF. This sequence joins TRBV7-2 and TRBJ2-1; D not resolved. The V gene lost 1 base and the J gene lost 15 bases, with 13 bases spanning the gap. Looked up from germline, CDR1 is SGHTA and CDR2 is FQGNSA. The CDR3 runs to 12 residues.

This chain connects TRBV30 to TRBJ2-5; unclear D gene. The CDR3 length is 14 residues. Germline CDR1 and CDR2: GTSNPN and SVGIG (reference sequence). With 2 bases removed from V and 4 bases from J, the gap between germline ends came to 14 bases. Written as DNA, the CDR3 is TGTGCCTGGAGTACCCCATTAAGGAGAGAGACCCAGTACTTC. It translates to CAWSTPLRRETQYF.

V is TRBV5-5 and J is TRBJ2-7, with D possibly TRBD2 on 6 matching bases. Germline assignment: CDR1 SGHKS and CDR2 YYEKEE (reference sequence). Trimming stripped 0 bases from V and 1 base from J, with 14 bases between. The CDR3 spans 16 residues. CDR3 sequence reads: CASSLATSLGSYEQYF. The CDR3 bases are TGTGCCAGCAGCTTGGCAACTAGCCTCGGATCCTACGAGCAGTACTTC.

The rearrangement uses TRBV2 and TRBJ1-2, with D unresolved. This CDR3 comprises 11 residues. Trimming left V 4 bases short and J 4 bases short, with 4 bases between. Germline CDR1 is SNHLY and CDR2 is FYNNEI. The CDR3 protein is CASSVSYGYTF. The DNA of the CDR3 is TGTGCCAGCAGTGTATCCTATGGCTACACCTTC.

This sequence joins TRBV9 and TRBJ1-5, with a possible D match to TRBD1 (6 bases). Germline V lookup: CDR1 SGDLS, CDR2 YYNGEE. Deletions cut 3 bases from V and 5 bases from J, with 6 bases between. The CDR3 is 12 amino acids. The DNA for the CDR3 is TGTGCCAGCAGCGAGGGGGATCAGCCCCAGCATTTT. It translates to CASSEGDQPQHF.

The V call is TRBV11-2, the J call TRBJ2-1, with TRBD2 matching over 11 bases. The CDR3 is 17 residues long. After removal of 4 bases from V and 4 bases from J, the junction contained 9 bases not matched to a gene. CDR1 SGHAT and CDR2 FQNNGV come from the germline V gene. DNA for the CDR3: TGTGCCAGCAGCTCCTTACTAGCGGGGGCCGGGTACAATGAGCAGTTCTTC. This codes for CASSSLLAGAGYNEQFF.

This clone was found once. The chain combines TRBV2 with TRBJ2-7; D uncertain. CDR3 length: 16 amino acids. With 3 bases removed from V and 0 bases from J, the gap between germline ends came to 15 bases. Germline-derived CDR1 and CDR2 are SNHLY and FYNNEI. DNA of the CDR3: TGTGCCAGCAGTGAGATGTCGGCACTGAGCTCCTACGAGCAGTACTTC. It codes for CASSEMSALSSYEQYF.

This rearrangement joins TRBV11-2 to TRBJ1-2; TRBD1 matches at 7 bases. The J segment lost 4 bases and the V segment lost 5 bases, leaving 4 bases of the junction unmatched. In germline, CDR1 is SGHAT, CDR2 FQNNGV. CDR3 length: 13 amino acids. The CDR3 spells CASSPRTGYGYTF. The DNA of the CDR3 is TGTGCCAGCAGCCCCCGGACAGGCTATGGCTACACCTTC.

The sample holds one count of this clone. The chain carries TRBV6-1 and TRBJ2-5; 9 bases align to TRBD1. The CDR3 totals 14 residues. Per the germline V gene, CDR1 is MNHNS and CDR2 is SASEGT. V shed 4 bases, J shed 4 bases, and the junction held 4 bases outside the gene matches. The CDR3 DNA follows: TGTGCCAGCAGTGCGGGACAGGGTCGAGAGACCCAGTACTTC. Its translation is CASSAGQGRETQYF.

The V gene is TRBV10-3, the J gene TRBJ1-1; the D gene is possibly TRBD1 (6 bases). V lost 10 bases, J lost 2 bases, and 17 bases lay in between. This CDR3 contains 14 residues. The germline CDR1 and CDR2 sequences are ENHRY and SYGVKD. CDR3 sequence (DNA): TGTGCCACCACCAAACAGGGTCCAAACACTGAAGCTTTCTTT. Its translation: CATTKQGPNTEAFF.

V gene TRBV29-1 combines with J gene TRBJ2-1; weak D call: TRBD2 (6 bases). From germline, CDR1 is SQVTM and CDR2 ANQGSEA. This CDR3 is 17 amino acids long. The germline V and J ends were trimmed by 6 bases and 1 base, with 22 bases remaining between them. The CDR3 protein is CSVEMRTVGRSYNEQFF. In nucleotides, the CDR3 is TGCAGCGTCGAAATGAGGACCGTAGGGAGGTCCTACAATGAGCAGTTCTTC.

Only one count was recorded for this clone. The genes are TRBV6-6 and TRBJ1-2; no reliable D call. The CDR3 runs to 14 residues. The germline V gene encodes CDR1 MNHNY and CDR2 SVGAGI (reference sequence). Trimming pared 0 bases from V and 2 bases from J, leaving 7 bases between. CDR3 amino acids: CASSYSTQNYGYTF. The CDR3 DNA is TGTGCCAGCAGTTACTCGACCCAGAACTATGGCTACACCTTC.

This clone was counted a few times. The genes are TRBV6-1 and TRBJ2-2; TRBD1 is a possible D gene (6 bases). V gave up 5 bases and J gave up 1 base, with 8 bases separating them. Germline V CDR1 and CDR2: MNHNS, SASEGT. The CDR3 has 14 residues. CDR3 sequence: CASSSGQNTGELFF. Written as DNA, the CDR3 is TGTGCCAGCAGTTCGGGACAGAACACCGGGGAGCTGTTTTTT.

V usage is TRBV7-2 and J usage is TRBJ1-3; D gene unclear. CDR1 is SGHTA, CDR2 FQGNSA, per germline. This CDR3 is 15 amino acids long. The V and J ends lost 5 bases and 0 bases respectively, with 11 bases between them. CDR3 bases: TGTGCCAGCAGCGGCTCACGGGCCTCTGGAAACACCATATATTTT. It yields the protein CASSGSRASGNTIYF.

The chain joins TRBV18 to TRBJ1-1; D is possibly TRBD1 (5 bases). The V end was cut by 3 bases, the J end by 4 bases, with 12 bases between. The CDR3 has 14 amino acids. Germline CDR1 and CDR2: KGHSH and LQKENI. The CDR3 nucleotides are TGTGCCAGCTCACCCGGGACCCGGGCCACTGAAGCTTTCTTT. Translation gives CASSPGTRATEAFF.